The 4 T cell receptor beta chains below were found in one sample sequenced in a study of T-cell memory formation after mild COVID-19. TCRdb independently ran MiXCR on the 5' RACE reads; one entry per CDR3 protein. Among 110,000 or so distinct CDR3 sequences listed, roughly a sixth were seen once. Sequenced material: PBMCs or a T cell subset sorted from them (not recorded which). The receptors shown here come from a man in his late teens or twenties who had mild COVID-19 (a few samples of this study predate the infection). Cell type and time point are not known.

As DNA, the CDR3 is TGTGCCAGCAGCCAAAACGAGCAGTACGTC. Its translation: CASSQNEQYV. The rearrangement links TRBV3-2 to TRBJ2-7. TRBV3-2 is an annotated pseudogene. There are 10 residues in the CDR3.

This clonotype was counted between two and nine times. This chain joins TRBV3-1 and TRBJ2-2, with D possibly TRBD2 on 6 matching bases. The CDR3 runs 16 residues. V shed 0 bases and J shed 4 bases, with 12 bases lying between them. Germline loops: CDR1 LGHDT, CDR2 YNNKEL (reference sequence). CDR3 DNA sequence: TGTGCCAGCAGCCAAGATAGGCAGGGAGGCACCGGGGAGCTGTTTTTT. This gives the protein CASSQDRQGGTGELFF.

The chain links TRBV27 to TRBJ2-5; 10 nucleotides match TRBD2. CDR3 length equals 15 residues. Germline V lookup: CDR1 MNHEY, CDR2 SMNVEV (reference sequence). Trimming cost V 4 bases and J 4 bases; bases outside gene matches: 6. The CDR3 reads CASSYRGLAIETQYF. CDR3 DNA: TGTGCCAGCAGTTACAGGGGACTAGCGATAGAGACCCAGTACTTC.

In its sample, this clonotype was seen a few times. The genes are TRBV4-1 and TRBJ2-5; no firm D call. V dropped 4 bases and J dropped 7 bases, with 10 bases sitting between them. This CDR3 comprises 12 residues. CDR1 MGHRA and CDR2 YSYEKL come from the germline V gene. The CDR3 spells CASSLDLGTQYF. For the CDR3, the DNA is TGCGCCAGCAGCCTGGATCTCGGGACCCAGTACTTC.